A single sample is the source of the 13 T cell receptor beta chains below, sequenced in a study of T cell responses to AZD1222 COVID-19 vaccine. Assay used: immunoSEQ multiplex PCR; TCRdb lists only in-frame clones, some missing. Among tens of thousands of clones, approximately 88% were seen once, and the ten largest hold roughly 14%. The sequencing here drew on peripheral blood, taken on day 0 of AZD1222 vaccination. All receptors derive from an adult in good health.

Details on this clone: The sample holds other DNA sequences that translate to the same CDR3. Written as DNA, the CDR3 is TGTGCCAGCAGCGTAGAGAGGGGCTCTGGAAACACCATATATTTT. Amino acid sequence: CASSVERGSGNTIYF. The genes are TRBV9 and TRBJ1-3; tentative D call: TRBD1 (5 bases). The V end lost 0 bases, the J end lost 0 bases, and 7 bases lay between the germline ends. Germline CDR1 and CDR2: SGDLS and YYNGEE. The CDR3 contains 15 residues.

This chain joins TRBV15 and TRBJ2-7, with 8 bases aligning to TRBD2. V lost 0 bases, J lost 0 bases, and 7 bases stayed unmatched. Germline V lookup: CDR1 LNHNV, CDR2 YYDKDF (reference sequence). This CDR3 region has 17 residues. As DNA, the CDR3 is TGTGCCACCAGCAGAGAGGCTAGCGGGCCCGCCTCCTACGAGCAGTACTTC. This encodes CATSREASGPASYEQYF.

V and J are TRBV7-8 and TRBJ1-2; 7 bases are shared with TRBD1. V gave up 5 bases and J gave up 6 bases; unmatched junction bases: 6. The CDR3 extends over 13 amino acids. Germline-derived CDR1 and CDR2 are SGHVS and FQNEAQ. In nucleotides, the CDR3 is TGTGCCAGCAGCCGGGGACAGAACGATGGCTACACCTTC. Translation: CASSRGQNDGYTF.

The gene calls are TRBV24-1 and TRBJ2-5; 14 positions match TRBD2. J lost 5 bases, V lost 5 bases, and 6 bases had no gene match. CDR1 KGHDR and CDR2 SFDVKD come from the germline V gene. The CDR3 is made up of 16 amino acids. The CDR3 region has the DNA TGTGCCACCAGTGCGCGGGGACTAGCGGGAGTTGAGACCCAGTACTTC. Its translation is CATSARGLAGVETQYF.

This clone was seen just once. The chain links TRBV14 to TRBJ1-1; weak D call: TRBD1 (5 bases). V lost 0 bases and J 5 bases, leaving 13 bases between the germline ends. Germline V lookup: CDR1 SGHDN, CDR2 FVKESK. The CDR3 is 15 amino acids. The CDR3 reads CASSQDSGFGTEAFF. CDR3 sequence (DNA): TGTGCCAGCAGCCAAGATTCAGGGTTCGGGACTGAAGCTTTCTTT.

The chain recombines TRBV19 with TRBJ1-4; no definite D call. With 4 bases removed from V and 7 bases from J, the gap between germline ends came to 16 bases. CDR1 and CDR2 from the germline V gene are LNHDA and SQIVND (reference sequence). This CDR3 region has 15 residues. The CDR3 sequence: CASSTYTSRGEKLFF. For the CDR3, the DNA is TGTGCCAGTAGTACTTACACTTCGCGGGGTGAAAAACTGTTTTTT.

This clone occurred once. This chain joins TRBV5-6 and TRBJ2-5, with D perhaps TRBD2 (5 bases). CDR1 and CDR2 (germline): SGHDT, YYEEEE. The V end was cut by 4 bases, the J end by 2 bases, with 15 bases between. CDR3 length equals 15 residues. CDR3 nucleotide sequence: TGTGCCAGCAGCCCGACGGGGATACGGCAAGAGACCCAGTACTTC. It codes for CASSPTGIRQETQYF.

The gene calls are TRBV6-2 or TRBV6-3 and TRBJ2-1, with TRBD1 matching 9 bases. This CDR3 spans 15 amino acids. V gave up 5 bases and J gave up 6 bases; unmatched junction bases: 8. Germline CDR1 is MNHEY and CDR2 is SVGEGT. The CDR3 DNA sequence: TGTGCCAGCAGTGGACCGGGACAGGGTAGCAATGAGCAGTTCTTC. This encodes CASSGPGQGSNEQFF.

The chain links TRBV7-2 to TRBJ2-7; D not resolved. V lost 2 bases, J lost 3 bases, and 11 bases lay in between. The CDR3 is 14 amino acids. Germline CDR1 is SGHTA and CDR2 is FQGNSA. CDR3 protein: CASSLPQTNYEQYF. The CDR3 region has the DNA TGTGCCAGCAGCTTACCTCAGACAAACTACGAGCAGTACTTC. Combining the CDR3 with reference TRBV7-2 and TRBJ2-7 gives the whole variable domain GAGVSQSPSNKVTEKGKDVELRCDPISGHTALYWYRQSLGQGLEFLIYFQGNSAPDKSGLPSDRFSAERTGGSVSTLTIQRTQQEDSAVYLCASSLPQTNYEQYFGPGTRLTVT.

This chain joins TRBV3-1 (or the pseudogene TRBV3-2) and TRBJ2-3; 10 nucleotides line up with TRBD2. CDR3 size: 18 residues. Germline CDR1 is LGHDT and CDR2 is YNNKEL (reference sequence). Trimming at V came to 4 bases and at J to 1 base, leaving 11 bases not matched to a gene. CDR3 sequence reads: CASSPRYKGLAGTDTQYF. CDR3 sequence (DNA): TGTGCCAGCAGCCCTAGATACAAAGGACTAGCGGGCACAGATACGCAGTATTTT.

The chain is built from TRBV5-8 and TRBJ2-7; no firm D call. The CDR3 contains 14 residues. Trimming took off 2 bases at V and 2 bases at J, with 11 bases between the two ends. Germline V gives CDR1 SGHTS, CDR2 YDEGEE. Written as DNA, the CDR3 is TGTGCCAGCAGCTTCCCGTCCTCGGCCTACGAGCAGTACTTC. Protein sequence: CASSFPSSAYEQYF.

The chain has TRBV5-8 and TRBJ2-7; D is perhaps TRBD1 (5 bases). Germline values: CDR1 SGHTS, CDR2 YDEGEE. CDR3 length: 11 residues. V was clipped by 4 bases and J by 6 bases, with 8 bases between them. As DNA, the CDR3 is TGTGCCAGCAGCCTTCAGGGCGAGCAGTACTTC. This translates into CASSLQGEQYF. The whole variable domain, remainder taken from reference TRBV5-8 and TRBJ2-7, is EAGVTQSPTHLIKTRGQQATLRCSPISGHTSVYWYQQALGLGLQFLLWYDEGEERNRGNFPPRFSGRQFPNYSSELNVNALELEDSALYLCASSLQGEQYFGPGTRLTVT.

The V and J genes are TRBV27 and TRBJ2-4; TRBD1 matches 11 bases. The V and J ends lost 2 bases and 3 bases, in that order; junction bases with no gene match: 12. Germline loops: CDR1 MNHEY, CDR2 SMNVEV (reference sequence). CDR3 size: 19 residues. The CDR3 sequence is CASSLQGQGVRRGKNIQYF. CDR3 sequence (DNA): TGTGCCAGCAGTTTACAGGGACAGGGGGTCCGAAGAGGCAAAAACATTCAGTACTTC.